Below are 30 T cell receptor beta chains sequenced from a single sample in a study of tumor and adjacent non-tumor tissue in lung cancer. The library came from three nested PCR rounds adapted from ARM-PCR protocols. TCRdb fed the multiplex PCR reads into MiXCR, producing one record per CDR3 protein. The sample lists under 45,000 distinct CDR3 sequences, roughly 60% occurring once. This sample's RNA came from whole unsorted tissue. Distant lung tissue was collected more than 3 cm away from the tumor edge. The specimen was distant non-tumor lung tissue. These receptors were collected from a man over 45 with non-small cell lung cancer.

For this clonotype: A much larger clone sits a single nucleotide away, making a read error possible. V and J are TRBV10-1 and TRBJ2-7, with 7 bases identical to TRBD1. The CDR3 runs 13 residues. Germline V CDR1 and CDR2: WNHNN, SYGVQD (reference sequence). In DNA form, the CDR3 reads TGCGCCAACAGTAAGCAGGGGGCCTACGAGCAGTACTTC. Its protein product is CANSKQGAYEQYF.

The CDR3 reads CAWSMGRRETQYF. DNA for the CDR3: TGTGCCTGGAGCATGGGTCGGCGGGAGACCCAGTACTTC. The V and J genes are TRBV30 and TRBJ2-5; D gene unclear. V was shortened by 3 bases and J by 5 bases, with 13 bases between the two germline ends. The CDR3 is 13 residues long. The germline gives CDR1 GTSNPN, CDR2 SVGIG (reference sequence).

V gene TRBV12-3 or TRBV12-4 combines with J gene TRBJ2-5; unclear D gene. The V end lost 9 bases, the J end lost 4 bases, and 12 bases lay between the germline ends. The CDR3 totals 12 residues. The DNA of the CDR3 is TGTGCCAGTAGGCGATACCTAGAGACCCAGTACTTC. It yields the protein CASRRYLETQYF.

With respect to this clonotype: A junction boundary mismatches the germline segment, possibly from a read error. This chain uses TRBV10-1 with TRBJ2-5, with a possible D match to TRBD1 (5 bases). Germline CDR1 reads WNHNN; CDR2 reads SYGVQD (reference sequence). The CDR3 runs to 16 residues. As DNA, the CDR3 is TGCGCCAGCAATGAGTCGAGGAACCCTGGGGCGGAGACTCAGTACTTC. Protein: CASNESRNPGAETQYF.

This clonotype was counted between two and nine times. The chain joins TRBV4-2 to TRBJ2-1, with TRBD2 identical over 12 bases. Germline V gives CDR1 LGHNA, CDR2 YNFKEQ. This CDR3 is built from 18 residues. After removal of 0 bases from V and 2 bases from J, the junction contained 5 bases not matched to a gene. This CDR3 is CASSQDYRTSGTYNEQFF. DNA for the CDR3: TGTGCCAGCAGCCAAGATTACCGGACTAGCGGGACCTACAATGAGCAGTTCTTC.

Details on this clonotype: The junction departs from germline at one end; a sequencing error may be responsible. This rearrangement joins TRBV10-2 to TRBJ2-7; D uncertain. CDR1 is WSHSY, CDR2 SAAADI, per germline. CDR3 size: 14 residues. CDR3: CASSGQQGADEKCF. Written as DNA, the CDR3 is TGCGCCAGCAGTGGTCAGCAAGGTGCCGACGAGAAGTGCTTC.

This clonotype was counted at least ten times. The chain has TRBV29-1 and TRBJ2-7, with TRBD1 matching over 9 bases. The V gene's germline CDR1 is SQVTM and CDR2 ANQGSEA. Trimming removed 4 bases from V and 5 bases from J; junction bases left unmatched: 3. The CDR3 is 12 residues long. CDR3 protein: CSVGTGVNEQYF. The CDR3 region has the DNA TGCAGCGTTGGGACAGGGGTCAACGAGCAGTACTTC.

The chain combines TRBV5-1 with TRBJ1-5, with D perhaps matching TRBD1 (5 bases). CDR1 and CDR2 (germline): SGHRS, YFSETQ. The CDR3 runs to 14 residues. Trimming removed 0 bases from V and 7 bases from J, with 11 bases in between. The CDR3 spells CASSLGQGGQPQHF. The CDR3 nucleotides are TGCGCCAGCAGCTTGGGCCAGGGAGGCCAGCCCCAGCATTTT.

The rearrangement links TRBV5-1 to TRBJ1-4, with D maybe TRBD1 (6 bases). This CDR3 contains 16 residues. V lost 3 bases, J lost 8 bases, and 20 bases lay in between. CDR1 is SGHRS, CDR2 YFSETQ, per germline. The chain's CDR3 is CASSWGQAFAVEKLFF. Here the CDR3 DNA reads TGCGCCAGCAGCTGGGGGCAGGCCTTTGCTGTGGAAAAACTGTTTTTT.

The genes are TRBV7-9 and TRBJ2-7, with D uncertain. Germline V gene data show CDR1 as SEHNR and CDR2 as FQNEAQ (reference sequence). The length of the CDR3 is 11 residues. Between the trimmed V and J ends, which lost 4 bases and 3 bases, there was a span of 4 bases. This CDR3 reads CASSSVYEQYF. Written as DNA, the CDR3 is TGTGCCAGCAGCTCAGTCTACGAGCAGTACTTC.

By sample fraction, this clonotype is medium-sized (0.01 to 0.1%). The chain is built from TRBV11-2 and TRBJ1-2; D might be TRBD1 (5 bases). The ends were cut back, 2 bases at V and 5 bases at J, with 15 bases in the middle. The CDR3 length is 15 residues. Looked up from germline, CDR1 is SGHAT and CDR2 is FQNNGV. CDR3 nucleotides: TGTGCCAGCAGCTTAAGCAGGGATGGGGTGTATGGCTACACCTTC. Its translation is CASSLSRDGVYGYTF.

The count of this clonotype is one. This CDR3 fails to terminate in the conserved phenylalanine or tryptophan, so it likely reflects a read error. Because the CDR3's place on the DNA is in doubt, the DNA is left out and the CDR3 is given as listed by TCRdb. This chain uses TRBV11-3 with TRBJ2-7; the table's D call, TRBD1, has no DNA check behind it. The V gene's germline CDR1 is SGHNT and CDR2 YENEEA. The CDR3 is 15 amino acids in total, end residues counted. The CDR3 protein is CASNLDPPLWWGGAA.

About this clonotype: The junction departs from the called germline gene at one end, perhaps through a read error. The J gene is TRBJ2-7, the V gene TRBV20-1; D tentatively fits TRBD1 or TRBD2 (5 bases each). The CDR3 totals 14 residues. The germline CDR1 and CDR2 sequences are DFQATT and SNEGSKA (reference sequence). The DNA for the CDR3 is TGCTGTGCTAGAGATCTGAGGGGAACCTACGAGCAGTACTTC. Its protein product is CCARDLRGTYEQYF.

This clonotype was recorded many times. The chain carries TRBV21-1 and TRBJ2-2. TRBV21-1 is noted as a pseudogene. This CDR3 is built from 11 residues. CDR3 coding DNA: TGTGCCAGCACCACCACCGGGGAGCTGTTTTTT. As protein: CASTTTGELFF.

Of note for this clonotype: The conserved phenylalanine or tryptophan normally closing the CDR3 is absent here, so this likely arose from a read error. V is TRBV11-2 and J is TRBJ1-3, with a weak D call TRBD1 (5 bases). Between the trimmed V and J ends, which lost 5 bases and 2 bases, there was a span of 16 bases. Germline-derived CDR1 and CDR2 are SGHAT and FQNNGV. The CDR3 covers 16 residues. The DNA for the CDR3 is TGTGCCAGCAGCAAGACGGGAGACAGCACTGGAAACACCATATATTAT. Residues: CASSKTGDSTGNTIYY.

With regard to this clonotype: The CDR3 does not end in the conserved phenylalanine or tryptophan, so this is likely a read error. The limits of the CDR3 on the DNA are not certain, so only TCRdb's listed CDR3 is given. V gene TRBV11-3 combines with J gene TRBJ2-7; TRBD2, as called in the table, went unchecked against the DNA. The CDR3 adds up to 15 amino acids, both ends counted. From germline, CDR1 is SGHNT and CDR2 YENEEA. This chain's CDR3 is CASSLDPPVWRGRAT.

This clonotype was found once. A much larger clone differs by one base, so this may be a read error. The rearrangement links TRBV20-1 to TRBJ2-1; D not resolved. The germline V gene encodes CDR1 DFQATT and CDR2 SNEGSKA (reference sequence). The CDR3 consists of 12 residues. V lost 5 bases to trimming and J lost 7 bases, with 12 bases between them. The DNA for the CDR3 is TGCAGTGCTGCGCGAGTGTGTAATGAGCAGTTCTTC. The encoded protein is CSAARVCNEQFF.

This clonotype was observed a single time. Sequence at one end of the junction differs from germline and may be a read error. The chain employs TRBV6-5 and TRBJ1-5; D gene unclear. This CDR3 is 15 amino acids long. Germline loops: CDR1 MNHEY, CDR2 SVGAGI. The CDR3 nucleotides read TGCGCCAGCAGTTACTCGACGGGGTCAGATCAGTCCCAACATTTT. Protein: CASSYSTGSDQSQHF.

Comment on this clonotype: A read error is possible here, since a much larger clone lies one base away. J is TRBJ2-1 and V is TRBV6-5, with D possibly being TRBD1 (7 bases). Germline CDR1 reads MNHEY; CDR2 reads SVGAGI. V lost 8 bases and J 5 bases, leaving 19 bases between the germline ends. The CDR3 has 15 residues. The CDR3 DNA reads as TGTGCCAGCCTGAGGACAGGCGGGGCCCACAATGAGCAGTTCTTC. This sequence encodes CASLRTGGAHNEQFF.

With respect to this clonotype: At one boundary the junction diverges from the germline segment, which might be a read error. The chain recombines TRBV24-1 with TRBJ2-1; the D gene is possibly TRBD1 (5 bases). This CDR3 has 13 residues. CDR1 KGHDR and CDR2 SFDVKD come from the germline V gene. CDR3 in DNA: TGTGCCACCAGTGAGGTAGGACACGGTGAGCGGTTCTTC. Its translation: CATSEVGHGERFF.

As regards this clonotype: Because it lacks the conserved phenylalanine or tryptophan at the end, this CDR3 is likely a read error. The V and J genes are TRBV11-3 and TRBJ2-1; TRBD2 agrees at 11 bases. The CDR3 has 15 amino acids. The V segment lost 5 bases and the J segment 9 bases; nucleotides outside the gene matches: 9. The germline V gene has CDR1 SGHNT and CDR2 YENEEA. CDR3 amino acids: CASSPSGGLMCEQFS. The DNA of the CDR3 is TGTGCCAGCAGCCCTAGCGGGGGGCTAATGTGTGAGCAGTTCTCC.

With respect to this clonotype: Its ends do not fully match the called genes, so a read error is possible. The rearrangement joins TRBV7-9 to TRBJ2-1; 8 bases align to TRBD1. CDR3 size: 14 residues. From germline, CDR1 is SEHNR and CDR2 FQNEAQ (reference sequence). The CDR3 loop is CASSGQGSYNKQIF. CDR3 bases: TGTGCCAGCAGCGGACAGGGTTCCTACAATAAGCAGATCTTC.

This clonotype showed up just a few times. The rearrangement uses TRBV5-1 and TRBJ2-2; 10 bases are a match to TRBD2. This CDR3 spans 16 amino acids. Germline CDR1 SGHRS, CDR2 YFSETQ. V trimming: 2 bases; J trimming: 2 bases; junction bases outside the gene matches: 3. CDR3 in DNA: TGCGCCAGCAGCTTTAGCGGGGGGTCAAACACCGGGGAGCTGTTTTTT. It yields the protein CASSFSGGSNTGELFF.

This clonotype was seen just once. This may be a read error, as it is one base from a much larger clone. Since no conserved phenylalanine or tryptophan closes the CDR3, a read error is the likely cause. This sequence joins TRBV28 and TRBJ2-1; TRBD1 is a possible D gene (5 bases). The CDR3 spans 18 residues. Per germline, CDR1 MDHEN and CDR2 SYDVKM. The V end lost 2 bases, the J end lost 1 base, and 18 bases lay between the germline ends. The CDR3 here is CASSLGLLGVTSYNEQFL. The CDR3 nucleotides read TGTGCCAGCAGTTTAGGTCTTCTAGGGGTAACGTCCTACAATGAGCAGTTCCTC.

On this clonotype itself: At one end the junction does not follow the germline gene, possibly because of a read error. The chain combines TRBV11-2 with TRBJ1-6, with D uncertain. The CDR3 length is 14 residues. CDR1 is SGHAT, CDR2 FQNNGV, per germline. In nucleotides, the CDR3 is TGTGCCAGCAGCTCTACGACACTTTCTTCACCCATCCACTTT. This encodes CASSSTTLSSPIHF.

Comments on this clonotype: The junction differs from germline at one of its ends, possibly a read error. The rearrangement joins TRBV6-5 to TRBJ2-4; D is perhaps TRBD2 (7 bases). Per germline, CDR1 MNHEY and CDR2 SVGAGI. CDR3 size: 14 residues. The CDR3 DNA reads as TGTGTCAGCAGAGGGGGGGGGTCCAAAAACATTCAGTATTTC. It yields the protein CVSRGGGSKNIQYF.

Comments on this clonotype: A read error may be the cause here, since a much bigger clone is one base away. V and J are TRBV5-1 and TRBJ2-3, with TRBD2 matching over 16 bases. This CDR3 has 17 residues. In germline, CDR1 is SGHRS, CDR2 YFSETQ. The CDR3 sequence: CARSLTGLAGGADTQYF. CDR3 coding DNA: TGCGCCAGGAGCTTAACGGGACTAGCGGGAGGGGCGGATACGCAGTATTTT.

There are many counts of this clonotype. The V call is TRBV29-1, the J call TRBJ1-3; possibly TRBD1 for D (5 bases). Germline assignment: CDR1 SQVTM and CDR2 ANQGSEA. This CDR3 is built from 14 residues. Trimming shortened V by 4 bases and J by 2 bases, and 12 bases separated the two germline ends. The CDR3 DNA follows: TGCAGCGTTGTCCCCAGGGTCCCTGGAAACACCATATATTTT. This codes for CSVVPRVPGNTIYF.

This clonotype was counted ten times or more. V and J are TRBV20-1 and TRBJ2-3, with TRBD2 identical over 11 bases. The CDR3 has 16 residues. Trimming took 4 bases from V and 3 from J; bases not matched to a gene: 9. Germline V gene lookup returns CDR1 DFQATT and CDR2 SNEGSKA (reference sequence). DNA of the CDR3: TGCAGTGCTAAGGCTAGCGGGAGGTTTCGGACAGATACGCAGTATTTT. Protein: CSAKASGRFRTDTQYF.

This clonotype was seen many times. The rearrangement links TRBV12-5 to TRBJ2-7; D uncertain. V dropped 0 bases and J dropped 5 bases, with 8 bases sitting between them. The CDR3 consists of 13 residues. Germline V CDR1 and CDR2: LGHNT, FRNRAP. CDR3 sequence: CASGLVRVHEQYF. The CDR3 nucleotides read TGTGCTAGTGGTTTGGTCCGAGTCCACGAGCAGTACTTC.